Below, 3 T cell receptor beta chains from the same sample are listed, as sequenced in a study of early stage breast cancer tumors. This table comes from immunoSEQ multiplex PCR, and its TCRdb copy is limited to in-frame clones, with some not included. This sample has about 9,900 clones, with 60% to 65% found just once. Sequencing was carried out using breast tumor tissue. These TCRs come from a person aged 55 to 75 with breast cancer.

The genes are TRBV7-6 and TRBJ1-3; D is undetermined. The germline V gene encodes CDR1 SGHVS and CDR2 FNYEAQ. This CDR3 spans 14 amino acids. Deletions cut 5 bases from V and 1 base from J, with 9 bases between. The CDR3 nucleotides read TGTGCCAGCAGCCCAGATTTTTCTGGAAACACCATATATTTT. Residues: CASSPDFSGNTIYF.

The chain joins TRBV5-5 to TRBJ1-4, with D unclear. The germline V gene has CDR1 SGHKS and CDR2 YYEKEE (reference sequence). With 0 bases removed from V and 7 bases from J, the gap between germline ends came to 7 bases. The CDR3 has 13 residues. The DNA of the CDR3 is TGTGCCAGCAGCTTGGCGGGCTCTGAAAAACTGTTTTTT. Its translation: CASSLAGSEKLFF.

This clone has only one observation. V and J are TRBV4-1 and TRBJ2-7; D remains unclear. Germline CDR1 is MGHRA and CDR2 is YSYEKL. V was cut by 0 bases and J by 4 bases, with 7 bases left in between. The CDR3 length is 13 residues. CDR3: CASSQEWQYEQYF. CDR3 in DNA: TGCGCCAGCAGCCAAGAATGGCAGTACGAGCAGTACTTC.